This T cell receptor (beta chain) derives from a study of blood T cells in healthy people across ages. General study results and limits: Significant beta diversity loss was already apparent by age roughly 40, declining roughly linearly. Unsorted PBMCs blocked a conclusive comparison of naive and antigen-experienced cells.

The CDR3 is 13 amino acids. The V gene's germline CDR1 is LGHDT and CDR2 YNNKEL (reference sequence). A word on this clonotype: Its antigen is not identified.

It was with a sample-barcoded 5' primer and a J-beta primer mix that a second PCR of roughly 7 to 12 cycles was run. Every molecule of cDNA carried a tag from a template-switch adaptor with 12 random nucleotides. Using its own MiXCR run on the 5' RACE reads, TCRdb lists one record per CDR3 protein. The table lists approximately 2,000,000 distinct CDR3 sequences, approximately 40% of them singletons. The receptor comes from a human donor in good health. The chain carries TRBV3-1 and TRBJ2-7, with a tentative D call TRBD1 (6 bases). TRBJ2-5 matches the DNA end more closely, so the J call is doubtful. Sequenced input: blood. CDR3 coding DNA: TGTGCCAGCAGCCAAGATCAGACAGGGACCCAGTACTTC. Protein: CASSQDQTGTQYF.